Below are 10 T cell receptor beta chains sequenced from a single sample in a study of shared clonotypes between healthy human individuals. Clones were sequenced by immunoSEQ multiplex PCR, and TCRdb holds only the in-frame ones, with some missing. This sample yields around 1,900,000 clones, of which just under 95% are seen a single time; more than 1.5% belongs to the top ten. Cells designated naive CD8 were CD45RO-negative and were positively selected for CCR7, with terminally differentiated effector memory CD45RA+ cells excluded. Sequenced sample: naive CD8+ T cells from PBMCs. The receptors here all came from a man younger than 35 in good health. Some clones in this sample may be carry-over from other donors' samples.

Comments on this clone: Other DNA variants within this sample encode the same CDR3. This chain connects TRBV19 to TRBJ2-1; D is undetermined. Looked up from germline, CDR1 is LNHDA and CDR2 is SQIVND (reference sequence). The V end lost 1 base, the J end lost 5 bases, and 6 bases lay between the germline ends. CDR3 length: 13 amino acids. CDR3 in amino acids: CASSIGPNNEQFF. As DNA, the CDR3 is TGTGCCAGTAGTATAGGACCGAACAATGAGCAGTTCTTC.

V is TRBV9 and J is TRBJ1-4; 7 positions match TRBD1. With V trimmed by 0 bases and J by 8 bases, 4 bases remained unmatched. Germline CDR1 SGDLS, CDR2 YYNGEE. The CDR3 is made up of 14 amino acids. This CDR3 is CASSVGTRGEKLFF. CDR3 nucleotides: TGTGCCAGCAGCGTAGGGACCAGGGGGGAAAAACTGTTTTTT. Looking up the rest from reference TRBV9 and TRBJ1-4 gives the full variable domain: DSGVTQTPKHLITATGQRVTLRCSPRSGDLSVYWYQQSLDQGLQFLIQYYNGEERAKGNILERFSAQQFPDLHSELNLSSLELGDSALYFCASSVGTRGEKLFFGSGTQLSVL.

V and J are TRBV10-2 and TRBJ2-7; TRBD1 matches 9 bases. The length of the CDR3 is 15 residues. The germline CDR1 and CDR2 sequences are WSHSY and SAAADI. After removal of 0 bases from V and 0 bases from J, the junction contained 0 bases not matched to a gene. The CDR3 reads CASSESTGGSYEQYF. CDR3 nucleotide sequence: TGCGCCAGCAGTGAGTCGACAGGGGGCTCCTACGAGCAGTACTTC.

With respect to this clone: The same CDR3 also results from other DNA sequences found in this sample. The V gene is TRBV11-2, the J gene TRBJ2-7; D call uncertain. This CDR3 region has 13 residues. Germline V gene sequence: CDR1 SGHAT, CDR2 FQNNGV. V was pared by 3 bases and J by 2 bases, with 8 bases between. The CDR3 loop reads CASSFSAAYEQYF. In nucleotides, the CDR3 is TGTGCCAGCAGCTTCAGCGCAGCCTACGAGCAGTACTTC.

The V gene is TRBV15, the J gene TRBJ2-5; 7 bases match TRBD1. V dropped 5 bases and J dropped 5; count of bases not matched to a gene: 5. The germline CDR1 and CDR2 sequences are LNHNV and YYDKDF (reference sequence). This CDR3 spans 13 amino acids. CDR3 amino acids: CATSEGALETQYF. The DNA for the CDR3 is TGTGCCACCAGCGAGGGGGCTTTGGAGACCCAGTACTTC.

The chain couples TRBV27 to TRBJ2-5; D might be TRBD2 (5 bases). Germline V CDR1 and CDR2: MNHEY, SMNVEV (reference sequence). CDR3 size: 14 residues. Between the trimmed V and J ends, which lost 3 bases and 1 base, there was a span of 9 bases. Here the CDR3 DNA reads TGTGCCAGCAGTTTCATTCGGGGCCAAGAGACCCAGTACTTC. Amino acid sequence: CASSFIRGQETQYF.

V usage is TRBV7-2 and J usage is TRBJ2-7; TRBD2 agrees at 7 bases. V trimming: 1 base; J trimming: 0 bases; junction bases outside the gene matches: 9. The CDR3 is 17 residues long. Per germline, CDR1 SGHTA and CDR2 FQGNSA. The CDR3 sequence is CASSLGEVRGSSYEQYF. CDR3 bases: TGTGCCAGCAGCTTAGGGGAGGTGCGGGGGAGCTCCTACGAGCAGTACTTC.

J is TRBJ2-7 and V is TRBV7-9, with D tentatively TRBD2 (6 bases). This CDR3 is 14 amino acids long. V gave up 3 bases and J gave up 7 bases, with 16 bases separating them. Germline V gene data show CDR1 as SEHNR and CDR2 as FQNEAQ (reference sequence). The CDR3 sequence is CASSLVFSGGEQYF. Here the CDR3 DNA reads TGTGCCAGCAGCTTGGTGTTTAGCGGAGGGGAGCAGTACTTC.

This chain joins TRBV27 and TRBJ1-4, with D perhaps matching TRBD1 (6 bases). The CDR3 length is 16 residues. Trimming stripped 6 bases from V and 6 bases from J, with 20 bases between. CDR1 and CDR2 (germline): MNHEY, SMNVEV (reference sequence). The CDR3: CASRLSLGGGDEKLFF. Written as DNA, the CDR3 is TGTGCCAGCAGACTAAGTTTGGGAGGGGGTGATGAAAAACTGTTTTTT.

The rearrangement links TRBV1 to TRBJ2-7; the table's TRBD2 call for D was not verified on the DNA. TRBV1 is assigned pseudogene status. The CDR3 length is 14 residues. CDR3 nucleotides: TGCACCAGCAGCCAAGATTTCAAAGGGAGCGAGCAGTACTTC. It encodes CTSSQDFKGSEQYF.